This is a list of T cell receptor beta chains from one sample in a study of T-cell memory formation after mild COVID-19. TCRdb re-analysed the 5' RACE reads in MiXCR, keeping a single row per CDR3 protein. The table has 250,000 to 300,000 distinct CDR3 sequences, 15% to 20% seen once; the top ten hold 22%. Sequencing was done on a sample of PBMCs or a T cell subset sorted from them (not recorded which). All receptors come from a man between 18 and 35 years old who had mild COVID-19 (a few samples of this study predate the infection). Cell type and time point are not known. CDR3s include the opening cysteine and the closing phenylalanine or tryptophan. D genes are given only for firm matches. Clone sizes are given selectively: once, few, many, or a class where the clone is expanded.

clone_size: few
d_call: -
v_call: TRBV5-1
j_call: TRBJ1-5
cdr3_aa: CASSLDGAGNQPQHF
cdr3_nt: TGCGCCAGCAGCTTGGACGGGGCCGGCAATCAGCCCCAGCATTTT

clone_size: few
d_call: -
v_call: TRBV7-8
j_call: TRBJ2-3
cdr3_aa: CASSPWGGTFRDTQYF
cdr3_nt: TGTGCCAGCAGCCCATGGGGCGGGACTTTTCGAGATACGCAGTATTTT

clone_size: many
d_call: TRBD2
v_call: TRBV6-1
j_call: TRBJ2-1
cdr3_aa: CASSLSGGSYNEQFF
cdr3_nt: TGTGCCAGCAGTCTTAGCGGGGGCTCCTACAATGAGCAGTTCTTC

clone_size: many
d_call: TRBD2
v_call: TRBV5-1
j_call: TRBJ2-1
cdr3_aa: CASSLASSSGGHYNEQFF
cdr3_nt: TGCGCCAGCAGCTTGGCCTCCTCTAGCGGGGGACACTACAATGAGCAGTTCTTC

clone_size: -
d_call: TRBD1
v_call: TRBV5-6
j_call: TRBJ1-1
cdr3_aa: CASRGMDRGDYTEAFF
cdr3_nt: TGTGCCAGCAGGGGGATGGACAGGGGGGATTACACTGAAGCTTTCTTT

clone_size: few
d_call: TRBD1
v_call: TRBV3-1
j_call: TRBJ2-5
cdr3_aa: CASSQGTGWSKTQYF
cdr3_nt: TGTGCCAGCAGTCAAGGGACAGGGTGGTCGAAGACCCAGTACTTC

clone_size: -
d_call: -
v_call: TRBV7-2
j_call: TRBJ1-5
cdr3_aa: CASSLYGTDSNQPQHF
cdr3_nt: TGTGCCAGCAGCTTATACGGGACGGATAGCAATCAGCCCCAGCATTTT

clone_size: -
d_call: TRBD1
v_call: TRBV15
j_call: TRBJ2-3
cdr3_aa: CATSGSTGVWADTQYF
cdr3_nt: TGTGCCACCAGCGGAAGTACAGGGGTTTGGGCAGATACGCAGTATTTT

clone_size: -
d_call: -
v_call: TRBV5-1
j_call: TRBJ2-2
cdr3_aa: CATPENTGELFF
cdr3_nt: TGCGCCACCCCGGAGAACACCGGGGAGCTGTTTTTT

clone_size: -
d_call: -
v_call: TRBV9
j_call: TRBJ2-3
cdr3_aa: CASSVGASSTDTQYF
cdr3_nt: TGTGCCAGCAGCGTAGGAGCTTCAAGCACAGATACGCAGTATTTT

clone_size: many
d_call: TRBD2
v_call: TRBV5-1
j_call: TRBJ2-1
cdr3_aa: CASSLAGGPNEQFF
cdr3_nt: TGCGCCAGCAGCCTAGCGGGGGGGCCCAATGAGCAGTTCTTC

clone_size: -
d_call: -
v_call: TRBV7-9
j_call: TRBJ2-3
cdr3_aa: CASTLVQGSPTDTQYF
cdr3_nt: TGTGCCAGCACCCTAGTCCAAGGGTCCCCCACAGATACGCAGTATTTT

clone_size: many
d_call: -
v_call: TRBV27
j_call: TRBJ2-3
cdr3_aa: CASSLSWADTQYF
cdr3_nt: TGTGCCAGCAGTTTGTCTTGGGCAGATACGCAGTATTTT

clone_size: few
d_call: -
v_call: TRBV9
j_call: TRBJ1-1
cdr3_aa: CASSVERGSEAFF
cdr3_nt: TGTGCCAGCAGCGTAGAGAGGGGTTCTGAAGCTTTCTTT

clone_size: few
d_call: -
v_call: TRBV29-1
j_call: TRBJ2-2
cdr3_aa: CSGLWQLTGELFF
cdr3_nt: TGCAGCGGCCTCTGGCAGCTCACCGGGGAGCTGTTTTTT

clone_size: few
d_call: -
v_call: TRBV6-5
j_call: TRBJ1-2
cdr3_aa: CASRPRASYGYTF
cdr3_nt: TGTGCCAGCAGGCCCAGAGCCAGTTATGGCTACACCTTC

clone_size: -
d_call: -
v_call: TRBV6-5
j_call: TRBJ1-6
cdr3_aa: CASTRTGTYNSPLHF
cdr3_nt: TGTGCCAGCACCAGGACCGGTACCTATAATTCACCCCTCCACTTT

clone_size: once
d_call: TRBD1
v_call: TRBV6-5
j_call: TRBJ2-1
cdr3_aa: CASSTNRGLVDEQFF
cdr3_nt: TGTGCCAGCAGTACGAACAGGGGTTTAGTCGATGAGCAGTTCTTC

clone_size: few
d_call: -
v_call: TRBV7-9
j_call: TRBJ1-6
cdr3_aa: CASSSGGLNSPLHF
cdr3_nt: TGTGCCAGCAGCTCAGGAGGCCTTAATTCACCCCTCCACTTT

clone_size: -
d_call: TRBD1
v_call: TRBV12-3/TRBV12-4
j_call: TRBJ2-1
cdr3_aa: CASTRPGQIYNEQFF
cdr3_nt: TGTGCCAGCACCCGGCCGGGACAGATCTACAATGAGCAGTTCTTC

clone_size: many
d_call: -
v_call: TRBV24-1
j_call: TRBJ2-3
cdr3_aa: CATSGSTDTQYF
cdr3_nt: TGTGCCACCAGTGGGAGCACAGATACGCAGTATTTT

clone_size: few
d_call: -
v_call: TRBV5-1
j_call: TRBJ2-2
cdr3_aa: CASSLVSVSNTGELFF
cdr3_nt: TGCGCCAGCAGCTTGGTGTCAGTATCGAACACCGGGGAGCTGTTTTTT

clone_size: few
d_call: -
v_call: TRBV4-3
j_call: TRBJ1-1
cdr3_aa: CASSQDVWNTEAFF
cdr3_nt: TGCGCCAGCAGCCAAGATGTGTGGAACACTGAAGCTTTCTTT

clone_size: -
d_call: TRBD2
v_call: TRBV9
j_call: TRBJ2-1
cdr3_aa: CASSVGGGASEQFF
cdr3_nt: TGTGCCAGCAGCGTAGGCGGGGGGGCCTCTGAGCAGTTCTTC

clone_size: -
d_call: -
v_call: TRBV24-1
j_call: TRBJ2-1
cdr3_aa: CATSDFRGDDEQFF
cdr3_nt: TGTGCCACCAGTGATTTTAGGGGGGACGATGAGCAGTTCTTC